This T cell receptor (beta chain) appears in the sequencing data of a study of T cell repertoires in cytomegalovirus infection. Study-wide background: Through public TCR beta signatures, both CMV infection and matching HLA type were indicated.

From the reads, TCRdb called clonotypes with MiXCR, one entry per CDR3 protein. The sample yields 500,000 to 600,000 distinct CDR3 sequences, approximately 15% seen once. Study observations and caveats: Ex vivo responses were dominated by HLA-C-restricted CMV-specific TCR beta clonotypes. Cumulative public TCR beta family frequency identified CMV carriers with the relevant HLA.

In its sample, this clonotype was seen a few times. What it binds is unknown. The specimen was CD8+ T cells from PBMCs. The TCR originated in a human donor in good health (CMV status not recorded). Some clones in this sample may be carry-over from other donors' samples.

The CDR3 is CASSPRDRGEEQYF. The CDR3 DNA reads TGTGCCAGCAGCCCCCGGGACAGGGGGGAGGAGCAGTACTTC. The V call is TRBV7-9, the J call TRBJ2-7; 11 nucleotides line up with TRBD1. This CDR3 spans 14 amino acids. The V gene end was trimmed by 5 bases and the J gene end by 7 bases; junction bases not matched to a gene: 7. CDR1 and CDR2 from the germline V gene are SEHNR and FQNEAQ (reference sequence).